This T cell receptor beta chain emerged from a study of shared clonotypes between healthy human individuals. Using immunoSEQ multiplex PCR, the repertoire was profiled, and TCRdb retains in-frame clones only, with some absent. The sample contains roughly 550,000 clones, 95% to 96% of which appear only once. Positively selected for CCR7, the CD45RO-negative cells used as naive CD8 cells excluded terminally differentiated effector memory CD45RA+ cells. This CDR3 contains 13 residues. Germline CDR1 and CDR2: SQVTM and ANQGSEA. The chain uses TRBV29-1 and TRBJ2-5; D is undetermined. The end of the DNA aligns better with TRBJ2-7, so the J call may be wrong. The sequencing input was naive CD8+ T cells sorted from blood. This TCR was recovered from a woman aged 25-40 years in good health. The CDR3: CSVAAENAYEQYF. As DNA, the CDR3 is TGCAGCGTTGCGGCGGAGAACGCCTACGAGCAGTACTTC.